A few counts support the clone carrying this T cell receptor (beta chain). This specimen belongs to a study of response to subunit inactivated influenza vaccine. This CDR3 is 14 amino acids long. With 1 base clipped from V and 4 bases from J, the junction kept 4 bases outside the gene matches. Germline CDR1 LNHDA, CDR2 SQIVND (reference sequence). TCRdb recomputed calls from the RT-PCR reads with MiXCR, one row per CDR3 protein. This repertoire shows 500,000 to 600,000 distinct CDR3 sequences, roughly 15% found once; its top ten account for 11%. Sample: PBMCs from blood, taken 11 to 12 days after vaccination. The V call is TRBV19, the J call TRBJ2-7; TRBD1 agrees at 7 bases. The receptor was isolated from a man over 45 who received an inactivated influenza vaccine. The CDR3 here is CASSIGTGTYEQYF. The CDR3 DNA sequence: TGTGCCAGTAGTATAGGGACAGGTACTTACGAGCAGTACTTC.